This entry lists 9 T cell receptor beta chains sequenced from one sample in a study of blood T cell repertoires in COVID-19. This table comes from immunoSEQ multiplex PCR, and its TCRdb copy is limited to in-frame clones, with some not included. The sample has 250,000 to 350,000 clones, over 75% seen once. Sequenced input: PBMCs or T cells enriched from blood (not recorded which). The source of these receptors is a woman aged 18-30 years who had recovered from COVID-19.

The chain's CDR3 is CASSFDRGNTEAFF. CDR3 nucleotides: TGCGCCAGCAGCTTTGACAGGGGAAACACTGAAGCTTTCTTT. The V and J genes are TRBV5-1 and TRBJ1-1; TRBD1 agrees at 8 bases. The CDR3 covers 14 residues. The germline gives CDR1 SGHRS, CDR2 YFSETQ. The V gene end was trimmed by 2 bases and the J gene end by 2 bases; junction bases not matched to a gene: 2.

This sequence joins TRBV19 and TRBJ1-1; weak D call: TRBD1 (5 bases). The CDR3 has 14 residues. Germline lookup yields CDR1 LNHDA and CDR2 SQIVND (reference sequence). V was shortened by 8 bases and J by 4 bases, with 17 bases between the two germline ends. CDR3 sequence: CASGKGLTVTEAFF. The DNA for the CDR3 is TGTGCCAGTGGTAAGGGACTCACAGTCACTGAAGCTTTCTTT.

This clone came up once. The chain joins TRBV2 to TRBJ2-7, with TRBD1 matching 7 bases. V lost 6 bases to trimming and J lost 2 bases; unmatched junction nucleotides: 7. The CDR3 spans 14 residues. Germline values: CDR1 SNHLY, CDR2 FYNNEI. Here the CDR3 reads CASRKDRETYEQYF. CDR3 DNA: TGTGCCAGCAGAAAAGACAGGGAAACCTACGAGCAGTACTTC.

CDR3 sequence (DNA): TGTGCCAGCCTCAGGGGGATGCACACTGAAGCTTTCTTT. As protein: CASLRGMHTEAFF. The chain employs TRBV19 and TRBJ1-1; the match to TRBD1 covers 7 bases. CDR3 length equals 13 residues. Germline CDR1 reads LNHDA; CDR2 reads SQIVND (reference sequence). V was pared by 9 bases and J by 3 bases, with 7 bases of the junction left unmatched.

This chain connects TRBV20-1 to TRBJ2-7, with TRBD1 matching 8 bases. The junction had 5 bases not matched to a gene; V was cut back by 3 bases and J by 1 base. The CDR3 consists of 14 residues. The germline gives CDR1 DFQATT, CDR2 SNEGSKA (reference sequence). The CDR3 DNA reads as TGCAGTGCTAGTCCGGGACAGGTATCCTACGAGCAGTACTTC. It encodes CSASPGQVSYEQYF.

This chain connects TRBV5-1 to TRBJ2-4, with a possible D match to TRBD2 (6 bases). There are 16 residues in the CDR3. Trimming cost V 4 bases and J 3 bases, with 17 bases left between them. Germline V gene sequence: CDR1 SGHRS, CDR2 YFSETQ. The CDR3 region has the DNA TGCGCCAGCAGCCCCAGCGAGGGCGGGGACAAAAACATTCAGTACTTC. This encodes CASSPSEGGDKNIQYF.

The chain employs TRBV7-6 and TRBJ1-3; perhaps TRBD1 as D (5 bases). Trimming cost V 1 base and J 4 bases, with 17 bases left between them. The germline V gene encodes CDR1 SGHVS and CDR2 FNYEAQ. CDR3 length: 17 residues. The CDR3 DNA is TGTGCCAGCAGCTTAGGGGGGGGACTGAGGCGAGGAAACACCATATATTTT. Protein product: CASSLGGGLRRGNTIYF.

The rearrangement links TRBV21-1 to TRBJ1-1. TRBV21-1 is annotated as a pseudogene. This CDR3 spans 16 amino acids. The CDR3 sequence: CASSLGRGVKNTEAFF. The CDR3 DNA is TGTGCCAGCAGCCTAGGGAGGGGGGTTAAGAACACTGAAGCTTTCTTT.

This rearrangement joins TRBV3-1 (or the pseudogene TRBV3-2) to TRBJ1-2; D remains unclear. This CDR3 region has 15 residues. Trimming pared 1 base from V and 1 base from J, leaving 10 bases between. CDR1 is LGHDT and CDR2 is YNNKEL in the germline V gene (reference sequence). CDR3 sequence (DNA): TGTGCCAGCAGCCAAGGTCCGGGAGATAACTATGGCTACACCTTC. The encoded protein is CASSQGPGDNYGYTF.